The entry that follows covers one TCR beta chain sequence. These data belong to a study of patients and donors after allogeneic stem cell transplantation. CDR3 length: 14 amino acids. The V gene lost 1 base and the J gene lost 6 bases, with 12 bases spanning the gap. The germline V gene has CDR1 KGHSH and CDR2 LQKENI. TCRdb independently ran MiXCR on the RT-PCR reads; one entry per CDR3 protein. Seen here are about 960,000 distinct CDR3 sequences, approximately 19% observed once, and the top ten hold 6%. The receptor was isolated from a human donor who was either an allogeneic HSCT recipient or a stem cell or donor lymphocyte infusion donor (not recorded which). It is not recorded whose cells these are; they may come from a transplant donor. The chain links TRBV18 to TRBJ1-1, with D possibly matching TRBD1 (6 bases). Sequenced: blood, either unsorted or a sorted T cell fraction (not recorded which). The CDR3 DNA sequence: TGTGCCAGCTCACCACTCCAGGGGTTCTCTGAAGCTTTCTTT. As protein: CASSPLQGFSEAFF.